Listed below are T cell receptor beta chains from one sample, sequenced in a study of regulatory T cells in long-lasting Graves disease. MiXCR was run by TCRdb on the multiplex PCR reads, yielding one entry per CDR3 protein. The sample has roughly 300,000 distinct CDR3 sequences, around 19% seen once. The sequenced sample was peripheral blood mononuclear cells (PBMCs), obtained when the disease was refractory, from a patient treated with antithyroid drugs. The origin of the receptors is a female donor with Graves disease. Both conserved end residues are part of each CDR3. The order of the fields is clone size, CDR3 length, V gene, D gene, J gene, CDR3 protein, CDR3 DNA. The D gene is left open where the match is weak. Some rows have no size entry. The others give once, few or many, or a class for an expanded clone.

>.|15|TRBV9|TRBD1|TRBJ1-5
CASSSGQGAEQPQHF
TGTGCCAGCAGCAGTGGACAGGGGGCGGAACAGCCCCAGCATTTT
>.|15|TRBV6-9|.|TRBJ2-7
CASSYASQGPYEQHF
TGTGCCAGCAGTTACGCATCACAGGGCCCCTACGAGCAGCACTTC
>.|15|TRBV2|TRBD2|TRBJ2-3
CASSGLAEGLDTQYF
TGTGCCAGCAGTGGACTAGCGGAGGGGCTAGATACGCAGTATTTT
>.|14|TRBV7-9|.|TRBJ1-2
CASTPREGKMGYTF
TGTGCCAGCACCCCTAGAGAGGGTAAAATGGGCTACACCTTC
>few|14|TRBV29-1|.|TRBJ1-1
CSARLAGANTEAFF
TGCAGCGCCCGCCTCGCGGGGGCGAACACTGAAGCTTTCTTT
>.|16|TRBV5-1|TRBD1|TRBJ1-6
CASSLGGGRGNSPLHF
TGCGCCAGCAGCTTGGGAGGGGGCAGGGGTAATTCACCCCTCCACTTT
>many|15|TRBV2|TRBD1|TRBJ1-2
CASSLQGAVGYGYTF
TGTGCCAGCAGTTTACAGGGGGCGGTCGGCTATGGCTACACCTTC
>.|15|TRBV19|.|TRBJ1-5
CASSIVDGSNQPQHF
TGTGCCAGTAGTATAGTGGACGGGTCCAATCAGCCCCAGCATTTT
>many|15|TRBV7-9|.|TRBJ1-4
CASSPQGASYEKLFF
TGTGCCAGCAGCCCACAGGGTGCCTCTTACGAAAAACTGTTTTTT
>.|18|TRBV11-3|TRBD2|TRBJ2-1
CASSLVWVSGGLGNEQFF
TGTGCCAGCAGCTTAGTTTGGGTTAGCGGGGGCCTAGGCAATGAGCAGTTCTTC
>.|16|TRBV27|TRBD1|TRBJ1-3
CASSTNRGRRGNTIYF
TGTGCCAGCAGTACCAACAGGGGAAGAAGAGGAAACACCATATATTTT
>few|17|TRBV28|.|TRBJ2-7
CASSPNLTGLGSYEQYF
TGTGCCAGCAGCCCCAACTTAACGGGGCTCGGATCCTACGAGCAGTACTTC
>many|15|TRBV7-2|TRBD1|TRBJ1-5
CASSPRDRSNQPQHF
TGTGCCAGCAGTCCTCGGGACAGGAGCAATCAGCCCCAGCATTTT
>many|14|TRBV12-5|.|TRBJ2-7
CASGIHRESYEQYF
TGTGCTAGTGGCATTCACAGGGAATCCTACGAGCAGTACTTC
>many|13|TRBV27|.|TRBJ2-7
CASSPHFSYEQYF
TGTGCCAGCAGTCCCCATTTTTCCTACGAGCAGTACTTC
>many|16|TRBV2|.|TRBJ2-7
CASSEVAVWGDHEQYF
TGTGCCAGCAGTGAAGTGGCGGTCTGGGGAGACCACGAGCAGTACTTC
>many|14|TRBV11-3|.|TRBJ2-5
CASSLGNNRETQYF
TGTGCCAGCAGCTTAGGCAACAACCGGGAGACCCAGTACTTC
>many|12|TRBV5-6|.|TRBJ2-5
CASSFWVETQYF
TGTGCCAGCAGCTTTTGGGTTGAGACCCAGTACTTC
>few|14|TRBV19|.|TRBJ2-7
CASSKVPGVYEQYF
TGTGCCAGTAGTAAGGTTCCAGGAGTCTACGAGCAGTACTTC
>few|13|TRBV18|TRBD1|TRBJ1-1
CASSGTGATEAFF
TGTGCCAGCTCAGGGACAGGGGCCACTGAAGCTTTCTTT
>many|13|TRBV30|.|TRBJ1-4
CAWSFGLNEKLFF
TGTGCCTGGAGTTTCGGGCTTAATGAAAAACTGTTTTTT
>.|14|TRBV5-1|.|TRBJ2-7
CTSSPQAASYEQYF
TGCACCAGCAGTCCCCAGGCGGCATCCTACGAGCAGTACTTC